This is a list of T cell receptor beta chains from one sample in a study of blood T cell repertoires in COVID-19. Generated by immunoSEQ multiplex PCR, the TCRdb table keeps only in-frame clones and is missing some. The sample lists 70,000 to 80,000 clones; approximately 83% were seen once. The specimen was peripheral blood. Receptor source: an elderly man with acute or convalescent COVID-19. Both conserved end residues are part of each CDR3. Fields, in order: clone size, J gene, V gene, D gene, CDR3 protein, CDR3 DNA. The D gene is left open where the match is weak. The size field is filled for only some rows; it gives once, few, many or a size class.

-	TRBJ1-6	TRBV6-6	TRBD1	CASSRAGGNSPLHF	TGTGCCAGCAGTCGGGCAGGGGGTAATTCACCCCTCCACTTT
-	TRBJ2-5	TRBV28	-	CASSGIFGQYQYF	TGTGCCAGCAGTGGAATATTCGGACAGTACCAGTACTTC
-	TRBJ2-4	TRBV15	-	CATSRDPLIKGTKNIQYF	TGTGCCACCAGCAGAGACCCCCTTATCAAGGGGACCAAAAACATTCAGTACTTC
-	TRBJ2-7	TRBV12-3/TRBV12-4	-	CASSRGYEQYF	TGTGCCAGCAGTCGGGGTTACGAGCAGTACTTC
-	TRBJ1-4	TRBV7-9	-	CASSLGQPATNEKLFF	TGTGCCAGCAGCCTCGGACAACCCGCAACTAATGAAAAACTGTTTTTT
once	TRBJ2-7	TRBV7-2	-	CASSQPSSGSYEQYF	TGTGCCAGCAGCCAGCCCTCGAGCGGTTCCTACGAGCAGTACTTC
-	TRBJ2-1	TRBV28	TRBD1	CASTPSDRAYNEQFF	TGTGCCAGCACCCCCTCAGACAGGGCCTACAATGAGCAGTTCTTC
-	TRBJ1-1	TRBV3-1/TRBV3-2	-	CASSYSGTNEAFF	TGTGCCAGCAGCTACTCCGGGACAAACGAAGCTTTCTTT
-	TRBJ2-3	TRBV19	-	CASSSSESSGTRKQTDTQYF	TGTGCCAGTAGTAGTAGCGAAAGTAGTGGGACAAGGAAGCAGACAGATACGCAGTATTTT
-	TRBJ2-7	TRBV7-8	TRBD2	CASSLAGPAGAREQYF	TGTGCCAGCAGCTTAGCGGGCCCAGCGGGAGCGCGCGAGCAGTACTTC
-	TRBJ1-5	TRBV6-5	TRBD1	CASSPDRGNQPQHF	TGTGCCAGCAGCCCCGACAGGGGGAATCAGCCCCAGCATTTT
-	TRBJ1-6	TRBV9	TRBD1	CASSGKDRVSHNSPLHF	TGTGCCAGCAGCGGGAAGGACAGGGTGTCCCATAATTCACCCCTCCACTTT
-	TRBJ1-2	TRBV2	-	CASGANYGYTF	TGTGCCAGCGGGGCGAACTATGGCTACACCTTC
-	TRBJ2-1	TRBV20-1	-	CSASPGGPYNEQFF	TGCAGTGCCAGTCCCGGCGGGCCCTACAATGAGCAGTTCTTC
-	TRBJ2-3	TRBV7-9	-	CASSPSTDTQYF	TGTGCCAGCAGCCCAAGCACAGATACGCAGTATTTT
-	TRBJ1-2	TRBV28	TRBD1	CASSFTGQGEYDGYTF	TGTGCCAGCAGTTTTACCGGACAGGGGGAGTACGATGGCTACACCTTC
-	TRBJ2-1	TRBV2	-	CASTTDTYNEQFF	TGTGCCAGCACAACGGACACCTACAATGAGCAGTTCTTC
-	TRBJ1-1	TRBV24-1	-	CATRDRNTEAFF	TGTGCCACCAGGGACAGAAACACTGAAGCTTTCTTT
few	TRBJ1-3	TRBV7-2	-	CASSSRVEGVGNTIYF	TGTGCCAGCAGCTCCAGGGTCGAAGGGGTAGGAAACACCATATATTTT
-	TRBJ1-1	TRBV18	TRBD1	CASSPHRLGQGDNTEAFF	TGTGCCAGCTCACCACACCGGCTGGGACAGGGGGATAACACTGAAGCTTTCTTT
-	TRBJ1-1	TRBV3-1/TRBV3-2	-	CTSSQVIGGGDTEAFF	TGTACCAGCAGCCAAGTAATTGGTGGGGGGGACACTGAAGCTTTCTTT
-	TRBJ2-1	TRBV7-2	TRBD2	CASSFYSGSFNEQFF	TGTGCCAGCAGCTTTTATAGCGGGAGTTTCAATGAGCAGTTCTTC
-	TRBJ1-2	TRBV30	-	CAWSVGSGGYTF	TGTGCCTGGAGTGTAGGGTCGGGAGGCTACACCTTC
-	TRBJ2-1	TRBV9	-	CASSADGRSAEQFF	TGTGCCAGCAGCGCTGATGGGAGGTCGGCTGAGCAGTTCTTC
-	TRBJ1-2	TRBV5-1	TRBD1	CASSTGQEIYGYTF	TGCGCCAGCAGCACGGGACAGGAGATTTATGGCTACACCTTC
few	TRBJ2-7	TRBV11-3	TRBD1	CASSLRQGSYEQYF	TGTGCCAGCAGCTTGAGACAGGGGTCGTACGAGCAGTACTTC
-	TRBJ1-4	TRBV11-2	-	CASSIRTDEKLFF	TGTGCCAGCAGCATAAGGACAGATGAAAAACTGTTTTTT
-	TRBJ1-6	TRBV19	-	CASRGGNYSPLHF	TGTGCCAGCCGTGGAGGCAACTATTCACCCCTCCACTTT
-	TRBJ1-6	TRBV9	-	CASSADSGTITPLHF	TGTGCCAGCAGCGCCGACTCAGGGACAATTACACCCCTCCACTTT
-	TRBJ1-3	TRBV7-2	-	CASSLAAYSGNTIYF	TGTGCCAGCAGCTTAGCTGCGTATTCTGGAAACACCATATATTTT
-	TRBJ1-5	TRBV24-1	-	CATSDFGGGRSNQPQHF	TGTGCCACCAGTGATTTCGGGGGGGGGCGAAGCAATCAGCCCCAGCATTTT
-	TRBJ2-5	TRBV3-1/TRBV3-2	-	CASSLEETQYF	TGTGCCAGCAGCCTGGAGGAGACCCAGTACTTC
once	TRBJ1-5	TRBV3-1/TRBV3-2	TRBD1	CASSYDRDQPQHF	TGTGCCAGCAGCTACGACAGGGACCAGCCCCAGCATTTT
-	TRBJ1-1	TRBV2	-	CASIKEMGAPEAFF	TGTGCCAGCATAAAAGAAATGGGGGCTCCTGAAGCTTTCTTT
-	TRBJ2-1	TRBV6-2/TRBV6-3	-	CASSRGLDSYNEQFF	TGTGCCAGCAGTCGGGGACTCGACTCCTACAATGAGCAGTTCTTC
-	TRBJ2-7	TRBV7-2	TRBD2	CASSLGSSGSGTGDSKYF	TGTGCCAGCAGCTTAGGCTCTAGCGGGAGCGGGACGGGAGATAGTAAGTACTTC
-	TRBJ1-6	TRBV19	-	CASHNNNRESSPLHF	TGTGCCAGTCATAATAATAACAGGGAATCCTCACCCCTCCACTTT
-	TRBJ1-6	TRBV7-9	TRBD1	CASSLGGTGESPLHF	TGTGCCAGCAGCCTAGGAGGGACAGGGGAATCACCCCTCCACTTT
-	TRBJ2-7	TRBV6-1	-	CASSERQGPYEQYF	TGTGCCAGCAGTGAGCGACAAGGCCCCTACGAGCAGTACTTC
-	TRBJ1-1	TRBV7-2	TRBD1	CASSLRQGRAEAFF	TGTGCCAGCAGCTTACGACAGGGTAGGGCTGAAGCTTTCTTT
-	TRBJ2-5	TRBV10-3	-	CAISDRFVQETQYF	TGTGCCATCAGTGATCGGTTTGTCCAAGAGACCCAGTACTTC
-	TRBJ1-1	TRBV19	TRBD1	CASSVSPGQISPNTEAFF	TGTGCCAGTAGTGTCTCTCCGGGACAGATAAGCCCGAACACTGAAGCTTTCTTT
-	TRBJ1-5	TRBV19	-	CASSADTPNQPQHF	TGTGCCAGTAGTGCGGACACGCCCAATCAGCCCCAGCATTTT
once	TRBJ2-3	TRBV5-4	TRBD1	CASSLEGQKTDTQYF	TGTGCCAGCAGCTTGGAGGGACAGAAAACAGATACGCAGTATTTT